This T cell receptor (beta chain) appears in the sequencing data of a study of shared clonotypes between healthy human individuals. Study-level points and caveats: Only blood samples were collected, and tissue repertoires likely differ.

The deep-level immunoSEQ assay was used. Every subset had its genomic DNA shared out evenly among several immunoSEQ plates. The protocol was immunoSEQ multiplex PCR, while the TCRdb copy is restricted to in-frame clones and leaves out a portion. The sample contains some 480,000 clones, 70% to 80% of which appear only once. This CDR3 spans 14 amino acids. Germline CDR1 SGHNT, CDR2 YYREEE (reference sequence). V was pared by 0 bases and J by 0 bases, with 5 bases between. Concerning this clone: No antigen is known for it.

Sequencing was carried out using PBMCs. This TCR was recovered from a woman between 35 and 50 years old in good health. Some clones in this sample may be carry-over from other donors' samples. The chain links TRBV5-4 to TRBJ2-3, with TRBD2 as a possible D gene (5 bases). The CDR3 here is CASSLGGSTDTQYF. The CDR3 DNA reads TGTGCCAGCAGCTTGGGCGGGAGCACAGATACGCAGTATTTT.